This T cell receptor (beta chain) came from a study of neurological immune-mediated disorders. Study-level results: The most TCR clonal expansion was seen in HTLV-1-associated myelopathy, and the least was seen in multiple sclerosis, which fell below healthy controls.

Every sequencing run generated over 170 million TCR-beta sequences from 15-18 subjects. TCRdb re-analysed the 5' RACE reads in MiXCR, keeping a single row per CDR3 protein. The profile shows roughly 50,000 distinct CDR3 sequences, approximately 11% of them singletons. Time point meaning: longitudinal time-point 3. V was trimmed by 2 bases and J by 3 bases, leaving 12 bases between them. The CDR3 spans 15 residues. Germline CDR1 SGHRS, CDR2 YFSETQ. This clonotype was observed many times. Its target is not known. The chain recombines TRBV5-1 with TRBJ2-1; D is possibly TRBD2 (6 bases). This receptor was taken from a male donor with HTLV-1-associated myelopathy (HAM/TSP). The material sequenced was PBMCs. The DNA of the CDR3 is TGCGCCAGCAGCTTTGGAAACGGGGGCTACAATGAGCAGTTCTTC. It codes for CASSFGNGGYNEQFF.